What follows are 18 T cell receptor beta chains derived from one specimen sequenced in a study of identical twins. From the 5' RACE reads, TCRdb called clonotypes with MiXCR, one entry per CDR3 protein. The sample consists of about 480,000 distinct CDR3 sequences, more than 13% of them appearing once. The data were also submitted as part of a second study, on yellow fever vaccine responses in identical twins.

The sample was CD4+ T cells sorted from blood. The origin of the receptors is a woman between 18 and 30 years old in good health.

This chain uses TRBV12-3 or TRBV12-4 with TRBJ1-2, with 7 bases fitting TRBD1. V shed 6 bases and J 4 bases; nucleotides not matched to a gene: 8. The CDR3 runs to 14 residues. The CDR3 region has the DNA TGTGCCAGCAGCCCTGGACAGGTCTTCTATGGCTACACCTTC. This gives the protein CASSPGQVFYGYTF.

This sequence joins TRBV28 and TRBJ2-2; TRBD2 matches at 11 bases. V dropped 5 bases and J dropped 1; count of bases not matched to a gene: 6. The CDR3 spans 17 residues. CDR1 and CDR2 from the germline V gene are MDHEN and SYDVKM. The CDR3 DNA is TGTGCCAGCAGTGTCAGGACTAGCGGGTTGAACACCGGGGAGCTGTTTTTT. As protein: CASSVRTSGLNTGELFF.

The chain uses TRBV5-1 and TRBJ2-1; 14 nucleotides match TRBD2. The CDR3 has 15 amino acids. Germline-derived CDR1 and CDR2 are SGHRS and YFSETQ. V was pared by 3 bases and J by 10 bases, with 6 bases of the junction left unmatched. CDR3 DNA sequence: TGCGCCAGCAGCTCGACTAGCGGGGGGGCCGGAGAGCAGTTCTTC. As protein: CASSSTSGGAGEQFF.

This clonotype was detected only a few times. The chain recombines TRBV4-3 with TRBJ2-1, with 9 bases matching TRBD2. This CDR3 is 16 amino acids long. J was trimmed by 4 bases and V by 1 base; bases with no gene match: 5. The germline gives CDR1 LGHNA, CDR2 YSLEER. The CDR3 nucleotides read TGCGCCAGCAGCCAAGTCCCTAGCGGGGATTACAATGAGCAGTTCTTC. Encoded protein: CASSQVPSGDYNEQFF.

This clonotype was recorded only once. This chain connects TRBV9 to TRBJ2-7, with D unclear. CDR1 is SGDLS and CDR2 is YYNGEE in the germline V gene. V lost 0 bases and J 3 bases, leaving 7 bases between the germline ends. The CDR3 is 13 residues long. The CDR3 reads CASSVASYYEQYF. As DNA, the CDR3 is TGTGCCAGCAGCGTAGCGTCCTACTACGAGCAGTACTTC. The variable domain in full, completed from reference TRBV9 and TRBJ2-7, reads DSGVTQTPKHLITATGQRVTLRCSPRSGDLSVYWYQQSLDQGLQFLIQYYNGEERAKGNILERFSAQQFPDLHSELNLSSLELGDSALYFCASSVASYYEQYFGPGTRLTVT.

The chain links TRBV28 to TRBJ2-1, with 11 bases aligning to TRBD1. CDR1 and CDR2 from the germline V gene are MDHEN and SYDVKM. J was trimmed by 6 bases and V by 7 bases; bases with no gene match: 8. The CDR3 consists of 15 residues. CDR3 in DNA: TGTGCCAGCACCTACTCCGGGACAGGGGGCAATGAGCAGTTCTTC. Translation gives CASTYSGTGGNEQFF. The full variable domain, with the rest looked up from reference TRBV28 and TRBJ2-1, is DVKVTQSSRYLVKRTGEKVFLECVQDMDHENMFWYRQDPGLGLRLIYFSYDVKMKEKGDIPEGYSVSREKKERFSLILESASTNQTSMYLCASTYSGTGGNEQFFGPGTRLTVL.

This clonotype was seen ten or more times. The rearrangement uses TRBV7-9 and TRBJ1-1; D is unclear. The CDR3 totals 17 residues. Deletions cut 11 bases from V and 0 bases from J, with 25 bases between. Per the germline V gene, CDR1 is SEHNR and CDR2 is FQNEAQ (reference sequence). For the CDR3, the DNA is TGTGCCCACACCCCCAGGTTAGATACCTGGATGAACACTGAAGCTTTCTTT. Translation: CAHTPRLDTWMNTEAFF.

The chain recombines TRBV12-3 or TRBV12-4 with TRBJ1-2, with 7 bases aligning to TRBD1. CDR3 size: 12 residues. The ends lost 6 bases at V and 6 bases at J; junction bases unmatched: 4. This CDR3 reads CASSPRGNGYTF. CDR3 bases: TGTGCCAGCAGCCCCAGGGGGAATGGCTACACCTTC.

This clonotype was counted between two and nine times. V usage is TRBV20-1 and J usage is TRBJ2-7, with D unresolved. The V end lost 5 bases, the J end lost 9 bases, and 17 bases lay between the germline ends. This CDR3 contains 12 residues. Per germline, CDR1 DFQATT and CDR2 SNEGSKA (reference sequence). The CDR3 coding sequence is TGCAGTGCTCGACCCCCTGCTTTATGGCAGTACTTC. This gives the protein CSARPPALWQYF.

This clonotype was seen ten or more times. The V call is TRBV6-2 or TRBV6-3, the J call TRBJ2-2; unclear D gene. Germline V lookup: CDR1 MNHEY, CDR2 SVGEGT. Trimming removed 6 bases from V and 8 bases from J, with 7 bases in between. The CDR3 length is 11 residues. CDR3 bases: TGTGCCAGCAGAGCCTCTGGGGAGCTGTTTTTT. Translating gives CASRASGELFF.

The CDR3 loop reads CSAKGAGRETQYF. The CDR3 bases are TGCAGTGCTAAGGGAGCAGGAAGAGAGACCCAGTACTTC. The chain has TRBV20-1 and TRBJ2-5; D may be TRBD2 (5 bases). Germline V CDR1 and CDR2: DFQATT, SNEGSKA (reference sequence). V dropped 4 bases and J dropped 4 bases, with 13 bases sitting between them. This CDR3 region has 13 residues.

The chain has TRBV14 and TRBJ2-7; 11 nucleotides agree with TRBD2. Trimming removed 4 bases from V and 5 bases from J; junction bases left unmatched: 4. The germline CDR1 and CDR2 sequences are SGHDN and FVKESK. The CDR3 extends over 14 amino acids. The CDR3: CASSLIAGGHEQYF. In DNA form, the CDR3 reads TGTGCCAGCAGCCTGATAGCGGGGGGGCACGAGCAGTACTTC.

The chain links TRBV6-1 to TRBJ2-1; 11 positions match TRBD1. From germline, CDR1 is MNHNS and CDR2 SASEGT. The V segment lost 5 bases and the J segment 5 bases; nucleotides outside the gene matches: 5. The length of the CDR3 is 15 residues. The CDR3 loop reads CASSRPGQGDNEQFF. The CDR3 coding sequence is TGTGCCAGCAGTAGACCGGGACAGGGGGACAATGAGCAGTTCTTC.

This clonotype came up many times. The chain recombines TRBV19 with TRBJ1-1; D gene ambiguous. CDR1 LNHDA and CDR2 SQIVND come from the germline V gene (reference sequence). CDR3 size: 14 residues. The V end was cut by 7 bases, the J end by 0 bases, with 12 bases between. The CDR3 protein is CASNSPGMNTEAFF. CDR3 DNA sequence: TGTGCCAGTAATTCTCCAGGCATGAACACTGAAGCTTTCTTT.

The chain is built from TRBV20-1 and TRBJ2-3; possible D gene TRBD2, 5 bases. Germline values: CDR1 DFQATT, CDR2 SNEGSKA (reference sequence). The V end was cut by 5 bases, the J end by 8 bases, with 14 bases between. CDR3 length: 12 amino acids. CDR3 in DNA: TGCAGTGCTCCCCCGCGGGTCGGTACGCAGTATTTT. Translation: CSAPPRVGTQYF.

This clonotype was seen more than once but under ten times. CDR3 in DNA: TGTGCCAGCATGCACTCTGGAAACACCATATATTTT. It codes for CASMHSGNTIYF. The chain has TRBV6-5 and TRBJ1-3, with D unclear. Trimming left V 7 bases short and J 0 bases short, with 4 bases between. CDR3 length equals 12 residues. CDR1 MNHEY and CDR2 SVGAGI come from the germline V gene.

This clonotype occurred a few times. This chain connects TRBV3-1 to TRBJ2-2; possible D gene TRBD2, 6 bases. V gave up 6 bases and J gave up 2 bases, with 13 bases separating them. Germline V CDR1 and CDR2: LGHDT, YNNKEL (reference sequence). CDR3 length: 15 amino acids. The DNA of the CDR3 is TGTGCCAGCAGGCCCGGGACTCTAAACACCGGGGAGCTGTTTTTT. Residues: CASRPGTLNTGELFF.

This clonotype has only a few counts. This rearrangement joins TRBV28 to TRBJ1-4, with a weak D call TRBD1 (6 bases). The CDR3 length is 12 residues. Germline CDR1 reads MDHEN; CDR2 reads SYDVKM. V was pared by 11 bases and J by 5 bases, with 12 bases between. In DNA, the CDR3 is TGTGCCGGGGGCGTCCCCAATGAAAAACTGTTTTTT. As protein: CAGGVPNEKLFF.